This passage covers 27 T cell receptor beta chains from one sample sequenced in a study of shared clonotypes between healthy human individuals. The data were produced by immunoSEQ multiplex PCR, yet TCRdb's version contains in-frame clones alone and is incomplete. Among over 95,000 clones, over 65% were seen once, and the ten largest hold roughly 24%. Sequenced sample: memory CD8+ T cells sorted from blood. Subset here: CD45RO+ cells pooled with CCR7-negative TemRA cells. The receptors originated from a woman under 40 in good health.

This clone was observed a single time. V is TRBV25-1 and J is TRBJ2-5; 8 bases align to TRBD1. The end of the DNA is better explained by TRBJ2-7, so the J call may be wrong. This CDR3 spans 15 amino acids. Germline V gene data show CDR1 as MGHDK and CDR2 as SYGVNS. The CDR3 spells CASSGPGQAPYEQYF. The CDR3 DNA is TGTGCCAGCAGTGGGCCGGGACAGGCTCCCTACGAGCAGTACTTC.

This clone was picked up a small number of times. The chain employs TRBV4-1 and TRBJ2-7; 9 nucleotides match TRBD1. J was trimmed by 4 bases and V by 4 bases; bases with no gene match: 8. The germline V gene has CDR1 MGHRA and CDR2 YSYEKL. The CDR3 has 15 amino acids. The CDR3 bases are TGCGCCAGCAGCCTGAGCATACAGGGGGCTTACGAGCAGTACTTC. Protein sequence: CASSLSIQGAYEQYF.

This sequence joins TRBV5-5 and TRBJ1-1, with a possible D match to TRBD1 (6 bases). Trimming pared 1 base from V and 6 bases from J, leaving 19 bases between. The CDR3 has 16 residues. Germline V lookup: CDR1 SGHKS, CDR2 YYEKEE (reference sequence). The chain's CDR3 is CASSLMTGHWVAEAFF. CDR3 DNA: TGTGCCAGCAGCTTGATGACAGGCCACTGGGTGGCTGAAGCTTTCTTT. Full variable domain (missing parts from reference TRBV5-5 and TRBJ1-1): DAGVTQSPTHLIKTRGQQVTLRCSPISGHKSVSWYQQVLGQGPQFIFQYYEKEERGRGNFPDRFSARQFPNYSSELNVNALLLGDSALYLCASSLMTGHWVAEAFFGQGTRLTVV.

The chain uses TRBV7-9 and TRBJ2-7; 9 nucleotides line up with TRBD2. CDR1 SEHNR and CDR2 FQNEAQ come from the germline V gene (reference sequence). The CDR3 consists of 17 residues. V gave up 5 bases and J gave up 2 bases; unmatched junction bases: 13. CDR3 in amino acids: CASSQPLKREEAYEQYF. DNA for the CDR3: TGTGCCAGCAGCCAACCCCTTAAGCGGGAGGAAGCCTACGAGCAGTACTTC.

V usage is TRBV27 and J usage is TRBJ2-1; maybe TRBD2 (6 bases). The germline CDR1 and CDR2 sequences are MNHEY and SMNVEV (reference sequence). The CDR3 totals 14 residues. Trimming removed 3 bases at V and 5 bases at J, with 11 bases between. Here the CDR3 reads CASSFWAGHNEQFF. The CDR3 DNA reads TGTGCCAGCAGTTTCTGGGCGGGGCACAATGAGCAGTTCTTC.

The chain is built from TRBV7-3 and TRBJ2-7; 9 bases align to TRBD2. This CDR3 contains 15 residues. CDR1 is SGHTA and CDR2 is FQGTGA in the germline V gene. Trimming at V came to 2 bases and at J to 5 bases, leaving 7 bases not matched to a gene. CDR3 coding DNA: TGTGCCAGCAGCTTAGCGGGAGGGCCGTTGGACGAGCAGTACTTC. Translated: CASSLAGGPLDEQYF. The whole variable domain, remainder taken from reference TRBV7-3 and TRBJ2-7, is GAGVSQTPSNKVTEKGKYVELRCDPISGHTALYWYRQSLGQGPEFLIYFQGTGAADDSGLPNDRFFAVRPEGSVSTLKIQRTERGDSAVYLCASSLAGGPLDEQYFGPGTRLTVT.

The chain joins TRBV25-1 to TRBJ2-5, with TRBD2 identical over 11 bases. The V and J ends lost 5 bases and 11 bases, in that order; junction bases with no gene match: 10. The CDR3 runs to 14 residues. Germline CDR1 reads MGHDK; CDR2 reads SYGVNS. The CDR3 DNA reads TGTGCCAGCAGTTCGGGACTAGCGGAGGAAGAGCAGTACTTC. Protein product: CASSSGLAEEEQYF.

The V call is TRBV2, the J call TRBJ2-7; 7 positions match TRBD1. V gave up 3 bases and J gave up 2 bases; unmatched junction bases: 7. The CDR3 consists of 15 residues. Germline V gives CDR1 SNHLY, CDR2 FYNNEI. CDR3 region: CASSDRDRSTYEQYF. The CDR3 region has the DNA TGTGCCAGCAGTGACCGGGACAGAAGTACCTACGAGCAGTACTTC. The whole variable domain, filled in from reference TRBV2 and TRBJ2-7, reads EPEVTQTPSHQVTQMGQEVILRCVPISNHLYFYWYRQILGQKVEFLVSFYNNEISEKSEIFDDQFSVERPDGSNFTLKIRSTKLEDSAMYFCASSDRDRSTYEQYFGPGTRLTVT.

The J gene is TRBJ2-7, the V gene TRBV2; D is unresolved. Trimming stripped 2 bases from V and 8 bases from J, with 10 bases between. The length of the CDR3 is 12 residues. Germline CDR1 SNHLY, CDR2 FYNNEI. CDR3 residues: CASSERVGKQYF. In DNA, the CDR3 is TGTGCCAGCAGTGAAAGGGTTGGGAAGCAGTACTTC.

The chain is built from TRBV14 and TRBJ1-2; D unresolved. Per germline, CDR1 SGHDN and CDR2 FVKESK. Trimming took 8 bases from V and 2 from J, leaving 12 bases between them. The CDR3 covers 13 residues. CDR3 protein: CASRLAGNYGYTF. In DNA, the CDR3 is TGTGCCAGCCGCCTGGCAGGAAACTATGGCTACACCTTC.

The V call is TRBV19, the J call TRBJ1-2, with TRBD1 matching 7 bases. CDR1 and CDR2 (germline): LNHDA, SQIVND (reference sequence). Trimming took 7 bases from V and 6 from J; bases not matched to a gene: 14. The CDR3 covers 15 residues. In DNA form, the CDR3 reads TGTGCCAGTACTCGCCGGACAGGTGGTGCCAATGGCTACACCTTC. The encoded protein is CASTRRTGGANGYTF.

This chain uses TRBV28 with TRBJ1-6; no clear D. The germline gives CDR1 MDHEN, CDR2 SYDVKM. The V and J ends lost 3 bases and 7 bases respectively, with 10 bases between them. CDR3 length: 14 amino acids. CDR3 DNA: TGTGCCAGCAGTTTCGCACCGGGAAATTCACCCCTCCACTTT. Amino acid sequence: CASSFAPGNSPLHF.

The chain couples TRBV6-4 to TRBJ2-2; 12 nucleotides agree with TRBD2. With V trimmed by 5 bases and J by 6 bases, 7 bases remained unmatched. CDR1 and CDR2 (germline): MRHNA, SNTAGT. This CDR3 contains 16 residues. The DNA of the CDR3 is TGTGCCAGCAGTACGACTAGCGGGAGTGAAGCCGGGGAGCTGTTTTTT. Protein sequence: CASSTTSGSEAGELFF.

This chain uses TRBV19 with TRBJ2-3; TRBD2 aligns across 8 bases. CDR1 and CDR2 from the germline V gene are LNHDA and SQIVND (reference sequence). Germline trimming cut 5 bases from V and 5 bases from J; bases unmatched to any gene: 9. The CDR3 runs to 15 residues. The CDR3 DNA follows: TGTGCCAGTAGTTACGTAGCGGGATGGGGAGATACGCAGTATTTT. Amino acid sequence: CASSYVAGWGDTQYF.

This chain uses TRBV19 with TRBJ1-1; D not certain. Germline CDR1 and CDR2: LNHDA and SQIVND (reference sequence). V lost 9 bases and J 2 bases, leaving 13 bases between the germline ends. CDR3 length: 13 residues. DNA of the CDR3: TGTGCCAGCCGGAGTTGGGAAAACACTGAAGCTTTCTTT. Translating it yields CASRSWENTEAFF.

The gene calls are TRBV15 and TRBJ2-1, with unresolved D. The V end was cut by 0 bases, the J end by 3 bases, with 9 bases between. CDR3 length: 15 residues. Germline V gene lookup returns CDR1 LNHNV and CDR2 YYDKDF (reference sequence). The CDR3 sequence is CATSRDGRLYNEQFF. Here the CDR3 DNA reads TGTGCCACCAGCAGAGATGGACGCCTCTACAATGAGCAGTTCTTC.

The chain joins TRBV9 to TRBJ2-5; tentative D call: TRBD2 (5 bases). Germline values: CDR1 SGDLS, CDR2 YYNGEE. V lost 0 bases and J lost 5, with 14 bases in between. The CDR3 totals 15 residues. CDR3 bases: TGTGCCAGCAGCGTAGGGGTCGGCCCGGGGGAGACCCAGTACTTC. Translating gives CASSVGVGPGETQYF.

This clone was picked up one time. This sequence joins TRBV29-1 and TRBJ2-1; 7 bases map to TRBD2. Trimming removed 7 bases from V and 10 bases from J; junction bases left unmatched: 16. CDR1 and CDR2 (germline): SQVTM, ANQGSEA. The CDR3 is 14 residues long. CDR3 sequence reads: CSARGGRVMREQFF. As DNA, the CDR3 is TGCAGCGCCCGTGGCGGGAGAGTAATGCGGGAGCAGTTCTTC.

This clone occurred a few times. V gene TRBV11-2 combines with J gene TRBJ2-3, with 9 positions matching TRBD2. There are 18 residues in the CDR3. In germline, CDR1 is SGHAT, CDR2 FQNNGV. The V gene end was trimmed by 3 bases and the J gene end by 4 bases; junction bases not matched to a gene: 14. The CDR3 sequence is CASSFDPGASGIADTQYF. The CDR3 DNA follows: TGTGCCAGCAGCTTCGACCCGGGAGCTAGCGGGATTGCAGATACGCAGTATTTT.

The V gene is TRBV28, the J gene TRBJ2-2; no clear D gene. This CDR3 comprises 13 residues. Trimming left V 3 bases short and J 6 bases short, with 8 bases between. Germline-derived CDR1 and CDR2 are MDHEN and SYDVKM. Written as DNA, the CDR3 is TGTGCCAGCAGTTTTTCCCACCCCGGGGAGCTGTTTTTT. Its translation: CASSFSHPGELFF.

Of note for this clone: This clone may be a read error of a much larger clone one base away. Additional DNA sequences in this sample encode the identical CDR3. CDR3 nucleotides: TGTGCCAGCAGTGAAACAATCCGGTTGAACACTGAAGCTTTTTTT. Protein sequence: CASSETIRLNTEAFF. V and J are TRBV6-1 and TRBJ1-1; D is undetermined. The CDR3 is 15 amino acids. Germline V gene data show CDR1 as MNHNS and CDR2 as SASEGT.

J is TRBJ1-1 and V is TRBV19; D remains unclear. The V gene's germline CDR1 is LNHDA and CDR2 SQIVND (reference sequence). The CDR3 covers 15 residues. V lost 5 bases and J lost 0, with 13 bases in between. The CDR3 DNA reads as TGTGCCAGTAGTGCAAACAGCTACATGAACACTGAAGCTTTCTTT. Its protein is CASSANSYMNTEAFF.

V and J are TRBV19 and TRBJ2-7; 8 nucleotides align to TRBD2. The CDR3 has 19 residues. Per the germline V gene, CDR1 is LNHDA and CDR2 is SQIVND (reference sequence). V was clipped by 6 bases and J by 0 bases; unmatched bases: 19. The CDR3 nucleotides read TGTGCCAGTAGCCCCACGGAGCGGGAGAGCCGCTATTTCTCCTACGAGCAGTACTTC. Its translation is CASSPTERESRYFSYEQYF.

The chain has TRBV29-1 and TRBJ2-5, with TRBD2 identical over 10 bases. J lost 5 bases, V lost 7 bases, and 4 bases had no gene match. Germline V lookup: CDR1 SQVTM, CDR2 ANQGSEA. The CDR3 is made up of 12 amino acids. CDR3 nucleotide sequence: TGCAGCGGTCAAGCGGGGGGGGAGACCCAGTACTTC. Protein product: CSGQAGGETQYF.

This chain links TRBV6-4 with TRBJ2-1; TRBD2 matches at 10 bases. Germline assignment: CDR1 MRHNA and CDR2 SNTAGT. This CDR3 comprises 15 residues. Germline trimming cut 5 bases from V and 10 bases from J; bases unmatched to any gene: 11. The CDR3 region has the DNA TGTGCCAGCAGTATGACTAGCGGGCAGGTGGGCGAGCAGTTCTTC. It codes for CASSMTSGQVGEQFF.

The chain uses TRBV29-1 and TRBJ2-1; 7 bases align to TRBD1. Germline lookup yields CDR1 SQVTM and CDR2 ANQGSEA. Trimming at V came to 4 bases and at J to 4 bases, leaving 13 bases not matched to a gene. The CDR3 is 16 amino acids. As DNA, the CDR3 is TGCAGCGTTGTGGCAGGGGGACACGATACTTACAATGAGCAGTTCTTC. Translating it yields CSVVAGGHDTYNEQFF.

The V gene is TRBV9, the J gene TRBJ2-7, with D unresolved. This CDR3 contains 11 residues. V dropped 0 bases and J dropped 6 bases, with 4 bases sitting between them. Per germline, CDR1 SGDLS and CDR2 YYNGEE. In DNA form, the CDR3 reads TGTGCCAGCAGCGTAGGGGGCGAGCAGTACTTC. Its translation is CASSVGGEQYF.